The clone carrying this T cell receptor beta chain was seen at least ten times. Its antigen remains unidentified. The data were taken from a study of naive and memory T cell subsets. Between the trimmed V and J ends, which lost 1 base and 4 bases, there was a span of 3 bases. Germline values: CDR1 SGHDT, CDR2 YYEEEE. The CDR3 covers 12 residues. Cells stained for CD3, CD4, CD8, CD45RA and CD27 were sorted into four subsets. Study-level findings and limits: In naive cells, over 85% of TCR sequences were seen only once.

An equimolar mix of two oligonucleotides served as the beta constant-region primer for TRBC1 and TRBC2. Nested alpha and beta constant-region primers with the SP2 primer drove four PCR rounds on ligated cDNA. In TCRdb, the UMI-ligation and nested PCR reads were re-called with MiXCR into one record per CDR3 protein. The sample has tens of thousands of distinct CDR3 sequences; around 9% are singletons. The sequence was collected from a human donor in good health. This sequence joins TRBV5-6 and TRBJ1-3, with unresolved D. The sample consisted of central memory CD8+ T cells from blood. The CDR3 spells CASSLRGNTIYF. The DNA for the CDR3 is TGTGCCAGCAGCTTGCGGGGAAACACCATATATTTT.